The entry that follows covers one T cell receptor beta chain sequence. There is no known antigen for this receptor. This may arise from a read error, as a much more abundant clone is one base away. The final CDR3 position lacks the conserved phenylalanine or tryptophan, pointing to a likely read error. Library construction relied on RACE. Reads for this sample came from a NextSeq 500. Library preparation attached unique molecular identifiers to individual cDNA molecules for quantitative, reproducible TCR counting. The authors processed their data as follows. Samples had a median of roughly 99,000 TCRs, with a range from roughly 23,224 to 700,000. The Decombinator software suite was used to annotate V, J and CDR3 in the TCR reads. Every sample was subsampled to the same number of TCRs (28,000) for the PS versus PT1 abundance plots. Expanded TCRs were defined as absent before sensitization and observed at least eight times at the 2-week time point. TCRdb reprocessed the public reads (quality trimming at Q25 with fastp, clone calling with MiXCR) and kept in-frame beta chains. CDR3 protein sequences are deduplicated, and each keeps its most common genes and DNA. Clone size and V and J calls follow TCRdb, not the original study. This sample gives over 30,000 distinct CDR3 sequences in total; more than 9% of them show up just once. Roughly 25% of the sample is taken by the ten largest.

This sample was included in a study of human T cells and chemical hapten exposure (dated by TCRdb to about 2021). For the wider study: For sensitization, 2% DPC in acetone was applied to an approximately 2 cm by approximately 2 cm area of upper inner arm skin. Throughout the approximately 24-week study period, patients were also given weekly therapeutic DPC doses on the scalp. Patch testing was performed on the upper back with Finn chambers containing 0.01% DPC, and the patch tests were scored after 6 days according to International Contact Dermatitis Research Group standards. Most of the patients in the cohort were female, and the cohort covered alopecia areata with under or over 50% scalp involvement, alopecia totalis and alopecia universalis. Libraries were pooled for sequencing, and per-sample TCR yields varied mainly because of small differences in library volumes within the pool. In alopecia patients, the study followed how the peripheral blood TCR repertoire changed in vivo over primary and secondary sensitization to diphenylcyclopropenone (DPC), a hapten. Blood samples were taken from patients before sensitization (week 0) and at 2, 6 and about 24 weeks after DPC sensitization. For TCR sequencing, blood came from about 29 alopecia patients at anywhere from one to four time points (pre-sensitization, 2, 6 and 24 weeks). Both TCR alpha and TCR beta chains were sequenced from each blood RNA sample.

V drops 7 bases and J drops 1 base, leaving 14 bases in between. For CDR1 and CDR2, the germline V gene lists MNHEY and SVGAGI. Both ends counted, the CDR3 spans 16 residues. Just CDR3 DNA is preserved here, 48 bases in frame from base 1. The time point label, as the study defines it: patch test 3, about 24 weeks after DPC sensitization. Interpreted using the paper, the treatment or condition label stands for: therapeutic diphenylcyclopropenone sensitization with weekly scalp DPC. Total RNA was extracted from unfractionated whole blood that had been collected in Tempus Blood RNA tubes. Blood at each patch-test visit was drawn before the patch test was applied. Patients were eligible if aged 18 to 70, diagnosed with alopecia and judged suitable for DPC therapy, and pregnant patients were excluded. Here is what the overall study found, with its caveats: Alopecia, a presumed autoimmune disease, was present in all patients, so the immune response of the patients might differ from that of healthy individuals. After repeated subsampling, the strength of the expansion versus patch-test correlation and the threshold at which it became significant changed. Expanded TCRs formed significantly more large CDR3 similarity clusters than pre-sensitization or healthy control sets, consistent with antigen-driven responses. A positive correlation was found between the number of PT1 expanded TCRs and patch test score, with significance reached at thresholds 8, 16 and 32 but not 4. DPC sensitization did not change the number of TCRs with a frequency above 1 in 1000, and there was no evidence of changes in global repertoire structure.

The chain is encoded by TRBV6-5 joined to TRBJ1-6; a confident D gene designation cannot be given. The origin of this receptor is a man aged 45-60 years with alopecia areata. Some clones in this sample may be carry-over from other donors' samples. The source material was whole blood, sampled in connection with sensitization to the hapten diphenylcyclopropenone (DPC). CDR3 reads: CASTLDRGSYNSPLHL. The sequence in DNA is TGTGCCAGCACCTTGGACCGCGGATCCTATAATTCACCCCTCCACTTA.